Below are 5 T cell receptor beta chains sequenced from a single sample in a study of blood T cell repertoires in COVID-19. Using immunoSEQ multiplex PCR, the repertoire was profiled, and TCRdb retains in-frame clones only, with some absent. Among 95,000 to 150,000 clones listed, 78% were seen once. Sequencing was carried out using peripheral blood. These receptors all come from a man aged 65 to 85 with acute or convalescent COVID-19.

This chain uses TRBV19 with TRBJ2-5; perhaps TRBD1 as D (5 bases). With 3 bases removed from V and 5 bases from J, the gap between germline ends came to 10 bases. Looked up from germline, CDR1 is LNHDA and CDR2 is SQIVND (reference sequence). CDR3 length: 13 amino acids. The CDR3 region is CASSILGRETQYF. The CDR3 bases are TGTGCCAGTAGTATTCTGGGGCGGGAGACCCAGTACTTC.

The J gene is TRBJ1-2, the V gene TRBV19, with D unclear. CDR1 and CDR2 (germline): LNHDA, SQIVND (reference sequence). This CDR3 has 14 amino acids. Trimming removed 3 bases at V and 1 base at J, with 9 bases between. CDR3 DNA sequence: TGTGCCAGTAGTATTCCAGATTTTAACTATGGCTACACCTTC. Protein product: CASSIPDFNYGYTF.

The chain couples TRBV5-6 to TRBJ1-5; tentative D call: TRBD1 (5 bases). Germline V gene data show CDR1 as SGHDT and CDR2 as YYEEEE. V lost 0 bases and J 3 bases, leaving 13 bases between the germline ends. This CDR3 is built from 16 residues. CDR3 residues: CASSLEGALYNQPQHF. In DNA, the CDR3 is TGTGCCAGCAGCTTGGAAGGGGCGCTTTACAATCAGCCCCAGCATTTT. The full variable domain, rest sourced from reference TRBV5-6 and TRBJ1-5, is DAGVTQSPTHLIKTRGQQVTLRCSPKSGHDTVSWYQQALGQGPQFIFQYYEEEERQRGNFPDRFSGHQFPNYSSELNVNALLLGDSALYLCASSLEGALYNQPQHFGDGTRLSIL.

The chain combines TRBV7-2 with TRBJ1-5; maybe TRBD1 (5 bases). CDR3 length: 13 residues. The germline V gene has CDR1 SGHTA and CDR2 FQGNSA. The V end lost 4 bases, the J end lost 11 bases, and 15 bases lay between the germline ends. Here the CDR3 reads CASSYGTGGAQHF. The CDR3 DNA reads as TGTGCCAGCAGCTACGGGACGGGAGGGGCCCAGCATTTT.

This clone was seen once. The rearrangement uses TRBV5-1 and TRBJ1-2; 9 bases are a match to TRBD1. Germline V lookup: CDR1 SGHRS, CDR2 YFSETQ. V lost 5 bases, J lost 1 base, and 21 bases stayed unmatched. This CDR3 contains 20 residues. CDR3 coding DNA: TGCGCCAGCAGTAAGCTTCTTACACCGGGACAGGGAGACATTAACTATGGCTACACCTTC. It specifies CASSKLLTPGQGDINYGYTF.